These T cell receptor beta chains were read from a single sample in a study of OX40 agonist ivuxolimab in advanced cancers. Only in-frame clones appear in the TCRdb table, and some are missing; sequencing was by immunoSEQ multiplex PCR. In the table there are tens of thousands of clones, roughly 88% of which are singletons. Sequenced material: CD4+ or CD8+ T cells sorted from blood, taken in a trial of the OX40 agonist ivuxolimab. Every receptor here comes from an adult with an advanced solid tumor such as melanoma, head and neck, liver or kidney cancer. The CDR3 runs from the conserved cysteine through the conserved F or W. D genes are given only for firm matches.

V	J	D	DNA	CDR3
TRBV18	TRBJ2-5	.	TGTGCCAGCTCCATCGGACTACAAGAGACCCAGTACTTC	CASSIGLQETQYF
TRBV19	TRBJ1-1	.	TGTGCCAGTAGTATTCGGAACACTGAAGCTTTCTTT	CASSIRNTEAFF
TRBV4-3	TRBJ2-5	.	TGCGCCAGCAGCCAACTTGCTAGGGGGGGATTTAGGACCCAGTACTTC	CASSQLARGGFRTQYF
TRBV9	TRBJ1-6	TRBD1	TGTGCCAGCAGCGTAGGGCAGGGGGTTTCACCCCTCCACTTT	CASSVGQGVSPLHF
TRBV7-3	TRBJ2-1	TRBD2	TGTGCCAGCAGCCTACACGCCCCTCGTAGCGGGCCGTACAATGAGCAGTTCTTC	CASSLHAPRSGPYNEQFF
TRBV30	TRBJ2-1	.	TGTGCCTGGAGTCATAACAATGAGCAGTTCTTC	CAWSHNNEQFF
TRBV14	TRBJ2-1	.	TGTGCCAGCAGCCAAAATATGCTCTCCTCCTACAATGAGCAGTTCTTC	CASSQNMLSSYNEQFF
TRBV14	TRBJ1-1	.	TGTGCCAGCAGCCTCAGGGAGGGGAAAACTGAAGCTTTCTTT	CASSLREGKTEAFF
TRBV7-9	TRBJ1-4	.	TGTGCCAGCAGCCTCGGAGGGGTGAATGAAAAACTGTTTTTT	CASSLGGVNEKLFF
TRBV6-1	TRBJ1-2	TRBD1	TGTGCCAGCGGGACAGGCTATGGCTACACCTTC	CASGTGYGYTF
TRBV7-9	TRBJ2-1	.	TGTGCCAGCAGCGCCCATCCCCAAGCGGTTGAGCAGTTCTTC	CASSAHPQAVEQFF
TRBV6-5	TRBJ2-7	.	TGTGCCAGCAGTGTAACCGGGGCCCTCGAGCAGTACTTC	CASSVTGALEQYF
TRBV4-1	TRBJ2-4	.	TGCGCCAGCAGCCCAAACAACCATCTGCTAGCCAAAAACATTCAGTACTTC	CASSPNNHLLAKNIQYF
TRBV18	TRBJ1-5	TRBD1	TGTGCCAGCTCATCACAGGGGAACAGCAATCAGCCCCAGCATTTT	CASSSQGNSNQPQHF
TRBV27	TRBJ1-2	.	TGTGCCAGCAGCCCACAAGCAGGGCTCTCTGGCTACACCTTC	CASSPQAGLSGYTF
TRBV4-1	TRBJ2-3	TRBD1	TGCGCCAGCAGAGACACAGGGGGCCCAGATACGCAGTATTTT	CASRDTGGPDTQYF
TRBV28	TRBJ1-3	.	TGTGCCAGCAACTCGGACAGTTACTCTGGAAACACCATATATTTT	CASNSDSYSGNTIYF
TRBV30	TRBJ1-2	.	TGTGCCTGGAGTCCGCTTGAGGGGCCTAACTATGGCTACACCTTC	CAWSPLEGPNYGYTF
TRBV27	TRBJ1-1	TRBD1	TGTGCCAGCGGGACAGGGGACACTGAAGCTTTCTTT	CASGTGDTEAFF
TRBV5-1	TRBJ2-3	.	TGCGCCAGCAGCCGGGGAAAGGACACAGATACGCAGTATTTT	CASSRGKDTDTQYF
TRBV7-2	TRBJ2-5	TRBD2	TGTGCCAGCAGCTGGACGAGCGGGAGTGGAGAGACCCAGTACTTC	CASSWTSGSGETQYF
TRBV5-6	TRBJ1-1	.	TGTGCCAGCAGCTTGCGTACATACCGGGGGAACACTGAAGCTTTCTTT	CASSLRTYRGNTEAFF
TRBV5-8	TRBJ1-5	TRBD1	TGTGCCAGCAGCTTGGATCTTTATCCGGGACAGGGGGATTTT	CASSLDLYPGQGDF
TRBV7-3	TRBJ2-1	.	TGTGCCAGCAGCAACGGACTGGGGCCGTACAATGAGCAGTTCTTC	CASSNGLGPYNEQFF
TRBV6-1	TRBJ1-5	.	TGTGCCAGCAACCTATGGCAGGGTGGCAATCAGCCCCAGCATTTT	CASNLWQGGNQPQHF
TRBV15	TRBJ2-3	.	TGTGCCACCAGCAGAGATTTAAACGGGAACACAGATACGCAGTATTTT	CATSRDLNGNTDTQYF
TRBV18	TRBJ2-6	TRBD2	TGTGCCAGCTCACCAGGGCGGGGGTTAGCTGGGGCCAACGTCCTGACTTTC	CASSPGRGLAGANVLTF
TRBV11-3	TRBJ1-1	.	TGTGCCAGCAGCTTACGCACAAACACTGAAGCTTTCTTT	CASSLRTNTEAFF
TRBV7-2	TRBJ1-1	TRBD1	TGTGCCAGCAGCAGTCGAGGGGGCGGTGAGCGGTCCACTGAAGCTTTCTTT	CASSSRGGGERSTEAFF
TRBV10-3	TRBJ2-2	TRBD2	TGTGCCATCGGTCGGGAGGCCCCCACCGGGGAGCTGTTTTTT	CAIGREAPTGELFF
TRBV7-3	TRBJ1-1	.	TGTGCCAGCAGCTCAAACCCCGGGGCTGGCTCTGAAGCTTTCTTT	CASSSNPGAGSEAFF